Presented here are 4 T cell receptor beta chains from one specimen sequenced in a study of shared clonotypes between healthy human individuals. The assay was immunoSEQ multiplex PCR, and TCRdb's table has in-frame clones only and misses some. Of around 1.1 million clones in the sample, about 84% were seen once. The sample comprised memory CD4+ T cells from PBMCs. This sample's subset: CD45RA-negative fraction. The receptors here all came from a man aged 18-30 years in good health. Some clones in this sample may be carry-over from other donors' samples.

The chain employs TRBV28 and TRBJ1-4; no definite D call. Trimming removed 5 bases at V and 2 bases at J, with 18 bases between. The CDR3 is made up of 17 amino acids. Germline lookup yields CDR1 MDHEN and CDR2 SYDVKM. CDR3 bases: TGTGCCAGCAGTGTACAAGGGTTGGGGTCCACTAATGAAAAACTGTTTTTT. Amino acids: CASSVQGLGSTNEKLFF.

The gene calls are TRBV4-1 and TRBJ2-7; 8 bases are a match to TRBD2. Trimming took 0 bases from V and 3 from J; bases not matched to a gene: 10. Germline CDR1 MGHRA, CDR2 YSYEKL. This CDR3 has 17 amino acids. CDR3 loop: CASSQEWGSGNFYEQYF. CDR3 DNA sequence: TGCGCCAGCAGCCAAGAGTGGGGTAGCGGGAACTTCTACGAGCAGTACTTC.

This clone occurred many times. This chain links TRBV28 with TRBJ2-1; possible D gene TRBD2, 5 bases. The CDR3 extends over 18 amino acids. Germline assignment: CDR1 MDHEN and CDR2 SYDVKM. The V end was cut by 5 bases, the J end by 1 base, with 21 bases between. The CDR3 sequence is CASSPSSFGSRSYNEQFF. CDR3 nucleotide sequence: TGTGCCAGCAGTCCCTCCAGTTTTGGGAGTAGGTCCTACAATGAGCAGTTCTTC.

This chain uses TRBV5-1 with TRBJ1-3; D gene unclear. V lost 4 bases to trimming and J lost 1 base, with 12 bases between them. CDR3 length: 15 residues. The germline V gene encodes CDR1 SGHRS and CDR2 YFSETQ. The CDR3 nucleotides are TGCGCCAGCAGCCCCGGGGAGTTATCTGGAAACACCATATATTTT. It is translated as CASSPGELSGNTIYF. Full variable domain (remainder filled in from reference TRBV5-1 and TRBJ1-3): KAGVTQTPRYLIKTRGQQVTLSCSPISGHRSVSWYQQTPGQGLQFLFEYFSETQRNKGNFPGRFSGRQFSNSRSEMNVSTLELGDSALYLCASSPGELSGNTIYFGEGSWLTVV.